What follows are 18 T cell receptor beta chains derived from one specimen sequenced in a study of identical twins (dated by TCRdb to between 2015 and 2016). The library came from 5' RACE. Sequencing instrument: Illumina HiSeq 2000. TCRdb handled the public reads itself, with Q25 trimming in fastp and clone calling in MiXCR, and kept productive beta chains. One record per CDR3 amino acid sequence lists the most common genes and DNA. The sample table contains 280,000 or so distinct CDR3 sequences; only one count was recorded for about 8.9% of them. Roughly 2.1% of the sample belongs to the ten largest clones. Separately, the same data were catalogued under a study of yellow fever vaccine responses in identical twins.

Material for sequencing was memory (CD45RO+) T cells sorted from blood. This sample's cell subset or site label indicates: CD45RO+ enriched T cells. The receptors shown here come from a woman younger than 35 in good health.

There are many counts of this clonotype. This sequence joins TRBV29-1 and TRBJ1-5; D gene uncertain. CDR1 and CDR2 (germline): SQVTM, ANQGSEA. With 4 bases removed from V and 7 bases from J, the gap between germline ends came to 20 bases. The CDR3 spans 15 residues. CDR3 sequence (DNA): TGCAGCGTTGGTGTATCAGACGAGGGCCTCCAGCCCCAGCATTTT. Translating it yields CSVGVSDEGLQPQHF.

This clonotype came up many times. The chain recombines TRBV24-1 with TRBJ2-5; D remains unclear. The CDR3 extends over 15 amino acids. CDR1 KGHDR and CDR2 SFDVKD come from the germline V gene. Between the trimmed V and J ends, which lost 0 bases and 3 bases, there was a span of 10 bases. The CDR3 here is CATSDLVGREETQYF. The CDR3 DNA is TGTGCCACCAGTGATTTGGTTGGCAGAGAAGAGACCCAGTACTTC.

In its sample, this clonotype was seen a few times. The rearrangement uses TRBV7-8 and TRBJ2-7; 8 nucleotides align to TRBD1. CDR1 SGHVS and CDR2 FQNEAQ come from the germline V gene. CDR3 length equals 14 residues. V lost 0 bases, J lost 3 bases, and 1 base stayed unmatched. The CDR3 is CASSLAGQGYEQYV. The CDR3 DNA follows: TGTGCCAGCAGCTTAGCCGGACAGGGCTACGAGCAGTACGTC.

This clonotype was recorded at least ten times. The chain couples TRBV7-8 to TRBJ1-6; D remains unclear. V gave up 2 bases and J gave up 0 bases, with 14 bases separating them. The germline gives CDR1 SGHVS, CDR2 FQNEAQ. This CDR3 region has 18 residues. CDR3 DNA sequence: TGTGCCAGCAGCTTATTAGCAAGGGAGAGCTCCTATAATTCACCCCTCCACTTT. As protein: CASSLLARESSYNSPLHF.

V and J are TRBV7-3 and TRBJ2-1, with TRBD2 identical over 7 bases. Germline CDR1 and CDR2: SGHTA and FQGTGA. This CDR3 is built from 16 residues. Trimming cost V 6 bases and J 0 bases; bases outside gene matches: 8. In nucleotides, the CDR3 is TGTGCCAGCAGTTCAATAGCGGGTAGCTCCTACAATGAGCAGTTCTTC. This encodes CASSSIAGSSYNEQFF.

In this sample, this clonotype turned up many times. V and J are TRBV29-1 and TRBJ2-1, with D perhaps assigned TRBD1 or TRBD2 (5 bases each). V was cut by 7 bases and J by 5 bases, with 12 bases left in between. Germline V CDR1 and CDR2: SQVTM, ANQGSEA. The CDR3 runs to 12 residues. CDR3 amino acids: CSGGAGNNEQFF. The DNA of the CDR3 is TGCAGCGGAGGGGCAGGGAACAATGAGCAGTTCTTC.

CDR3 loop: CASSRKRWTEAFF. The CDR3 region has the DNA TGTGCCAGCAGCAGAAAACGGTGGACTGAAGCTTTCTTT. V usage is TRBV12-3 or TRBV12-4 and J usage is TRBJ1-1, with no clear D. V gave up 6 bases and J gave up 5 bases, with 13 bases separating them. The CDR3 sequence is 13 residues long.

In its sample, this clonotype was seen many times. This chain joins TRBV12-3 or TRBV12-4 and TRBJ2-7, with TRBD2 identical over 7 bases. J lost 2 bases, V lost 10 bases, and 8 bases had no gene match. The CDR3 covers 13 residues. In nucleotides, the CDR3 is TGTGCCATCGGGGGGTCCCTGCCCTACGAGCAGTACTTC. Translating gives CAIGGSLPYEQYF.

This clonotype has a count of ten or more. This rearrangement joins TRBV2 to TRBJ1-1, with a tentative D call TRBD1 (5 bases). Germline V CDR1 and CDR2: SNHLY, FYNNEI. V lost 4 bases to trimming and J lost 4 bases, with 13 bases between them. This CDR3 is built from 14 residues. The CDR3 is CASSVRGLATEAFF. The CDR3 DNA reads as TGTGCCAGCAGTGTACGGGGGTTGGCCACTGAAGCTTTCTTT.

This clonotype was found a few times. This rearrangement joins TRBV20-1 to TRBJ2-7; 7 nucleotides match TRBD2. Looked up from germline, CDR1 is DFQATT and CDR2 is SNEGSKA (reference sequence). CDR3 length: 18 residues. Losses at the gene ends were 5 bases for V and 0 bases for J; bases not matched to a gene: 19. The CDR3 sequence: CSALWIGVSLADSYEQYF. DNA for the CDR3: TGCAGTGCTCTATGGATCGGGGTATCGCTAGCGGACTCCTACGAGCAGTACTTC.

This clonotype was observed a handful of times. The rearrangement links TRBV6-1 to TRBJ1-4; 9 positions agree with TRBD1. This CDR3 region has 13 residues. The germline V gene encodes CDR1 MNHNS and CDR2 SASEGT. Germline trimming cut 6 bases from V and 5 bases from J; bases unmatched to any gene: 1. The CDR3 sequence: CASRTGGNEKLFF. Here the CDR3 DNA reads TGTGCCAGCAGGACAGGGGGGAATGAAAAACTGTTTTTT.

A single count supports this clonotype. Compared with germline, one end of the junction differs, possibly owing to a read error. V is TRBV6-1 and J is TRBJ2-1; 7 nucleotides agree with TRBD2. The CDR3 is 16 residues long. Germline V lookup: CDR1 MNHNS, CDR2 SASEGT. The CDR3: CATSEAGRAPYNEQFF. The CDR3 DNA is TGTGCCACCAGTGAAGCTGGGAGGGCCCCCTACAATGAGCAGTTCTTC.

This clonotype was recorded many times. The chain combines TRBV5-4 with TRBJ2-1; 13 bases fit TRBD2. CDR1 SGHNT and CDR2 YYREEE come from the germline V gene (reference sequence). The CDR3 loop spans 15 amino acids. The junction had 5 bases not matched to a gene; V was cut back by 4 bases and J by 7 bases. CDR3 coding DNA: TGTGCCAGCAGCCCGTGGACTAGCGGGAGAAATGAGCAGTTCTTC. Residues: CASSPWTSGRNEQFF.

This clonotype was recorded a few times. V and J are TRBV24-1 and TRBJ2-3; the D is unclear. CDR1 is KGHDR and CDR2 is SFDVKD in the germline V gene. The CDR3 extends over 12 amino acids. V shed 3 bases and J shed 6 bases, with 6 bases lying between them. CDR3 region: CATSDRADTQYF. As DNA, the CDR3 is TGTGCCACCAGTGATAGGGCGGATACGCAGTATTTT.

This clonotype has more than one count but fewer than ten. The V call is TRBV11-2, the J call TRBJ2-6; no clear D gene. Germline V gives CDR1 SGHAT, CDR2 FQNNGV. Trimming shortened V by 6 bases and J by 9 bases, and 12 bases separated the two germline ends. The CDR3 spans 13 residues. The CDR3 bases are TGTGCCAGCAGTCCATCGGCTGACAACGTCCTGACTTTC. Translation gives CASSPSADNVLTF.

A few counts support this clonotype. This chain links TRBV6-5 with TRBJ2-7; D is possibly TRBD2 (6 bases). Trimming stripped 8 bases from V and 1 base from J, with 9 bases between. The CDR3 is 12 amino acids. Germline values: CDR1 MNHEY, CDR2 SVGAGI. The CDR3 sequence: CASRGTSYEQYF. As DNA, the CDR3 is TGTGCCAGCCGAGGGACTTCCTACGAGCAGTACTTC.

The J gene is TRBJ2-7, the V gene TRBV6-5; the match to TRBD1 covers 8 bases. J was trimmed by 2 bases and V by 2 bases; bases with no gene match: 2. The CDR3 totals 14 residues. The germline V gene has CDR1 MNHEY and CDR2 SVGAGI. The CDR3 loop reads CASSYNRGAYEQYF. The DNA for the CDR3 is TGTGCCAGCAGTTACAACAGGGGGGCCTACGAGCAGTACTTC.

This clonotype has at least ten counts. The chain uses TRBV4-1 and TRBJ2-1; 10 bases map to TRBD2. Germline V gives CDR1 MGHRA, CDR2 YSYEKL. V gave up 3 bases and J gave up 4 bases; unmatched junction bases: 12. This CDR3 spans 18 amino acids. CDR3 sequence (DNA): TGCGCCAGCAGCCAGGGTTTCGAACTAGCGGGACCTTACAATGAGCAGTTCTTC. The encoded protein is CASSQGFELAGPYNEQFF.